This entry describes one TCR beta chain. No antigen is known for it. With a much larger clone just one base away, this may be a read error. This sample was taken from a study of beta chain features in type 1 diabetes. Overall study context: Examination of sorted cells across all samples involved 90 million to 120 million cells. Regarding the study as a whole: Insertions were fewer and deletions more numerous at VDJ junctions in type 1 diabetes patients. Among patients with Type 1 diabetes, TCRB CDR3s were moderately but significantly shorter in every one of the four CD4+ subsets.

CD45RO/CCR7/CD25/CD127/CD95/CD27 sorting isolated CD4+ naive, central memory, regulatory and stem cell-like memory cells. The investigators reverse transcribed all of the isolated RNA, so they sequenced expressed TCRB transcripts. Sequenced by immunoSEQ multiplex PCR; TCRdb stores in-frame clones only, minus some. The sample has about 210,000 clones; about a tenth are singletons. The TCR was taken from a man younger than 35 in good health. Input material: central memory CD4+ T cells from blood.

CDR3: CASRSRDSFYEQYF. The CDR3 DNA follows: TGTGCCAGCAGGTCCCGGGACAGTTTCTACGAGCAGTACTTC. The rearrangement uses TRBV2 and TRBJ2-7, with 7 bases lining up with TRBD1. The CDR3 sequence is 14 residues long. V lost 6 bases to trimming and J lost 3 bases; unmatched junction nucleotides: 8. Per the germline V gene, CDR1 is SNHLY and CDR2 is FYNNEI.